The 25 T cell receptor beta chains reported below all come from one sample, sequenced in a study of post-analysis software for immune sequencing data. Study-wide findings and caveats: Roughly five TRBV segments were significantly more frequent in patients than in controls. TRBV5-6, TRBV5-1 and TRBV20-1 were among these segments.

These receptors have no identified antigens. Built from TCR beta cDNA, the libraries had unique molecular identifiers in them. TCRdb re-analysed the PCR reads in MiXCR, keeping a single row per CDR3 protein. The repertoire holds 450,000 or so distinct CDR3 sequences, with over 35% as singletons. The sequencing sample was made of blood. Receptor source: a girl aged 5-17 years with multiple sclerosis.

This clonotype was picked up a small number of times. V and J are TRBV5-1 and TRBJ2-7; D uncertain. The germline V gene has CDR1 SGHRS and CDR2 YFSETQ. The CDR3 has 13 residues. Trimming took off 1 base at V and 6 bases at J, with 11 bases between the two ends. The CDR3 coding sequence is TGCGCCAGCAGCTTGTCAGAATCGGGCGAGCAGTACTTC. Amino acids: CASSLSESGEQYF.

The CDR3, as DNA: TGTGCCAGCAGGTTAGCTAACTATGGCTACACCTTC. This codes for CASRLANYGYTF. The chain couples TRBV6-5 to TRBJ1-2; D uncertain. The germline V gene encodes CDR1 MNHEY and CDR2 SVGAGI. Trimming pared 6 bases from V and 0 bases from J, leaving 5 bases between. CDR3 length equals 12 residues.

The CDR3, as DNA: TGTGCCAGCAGCTTATTGGGGGGGCTGGATGGCTACACCTTC. This codes for CASSLLGGLDGYTF. This sequence joins TRBV13 and TRBJ1-2; D is possibly TRBD1 (6 bases). V was clipped by 2 bases and J by 6 bases, with 13 bases between them. This CDR3 spans 14 amino acids. The germline gives CDR1 PRHDT, CDR2 FYEKMQ (reference sequence). Complete variable domain (other parts from reference TRBV13 and TRBJ1-2): AAGVIQSPRHLIKEKRETATLKCYPIPRHDTVYWYQQGPGQDPQFLISFYEKMQSDKGSIPDRFSAQQFSDYHSELNMSSLELGDSALYFCASSLLGGLDGYTFGSGTRLTVV.

This clonotype has only a few counts. This rearrangement joins TRBV20-1 to TRBJ2-5, with 12 positions matching TRBD2. Trimming took 4 bases from V and 5 from J; bases not matched to a gene: 8. The CDR3 contains 15 residues. In germline, CDR1 is DFQATT, CDR2 SNEGSKA (reference sequence). CDR3 sequence: CSATRTSGIRETQYF. Here the CDR3 DNA reads TGCAGTGCTACCCGGACTAGCGGGATAAGGGAGACCCAGTACTTC.

This chain links TRBV29-1 with TRBJ1-2; D gene uncertain. Germline V lookup: CDR1 SQVTM, CDR2 ANQGSEA. CDR3 length equals 13 residues. The V end lost 7 bases, the J end lost 4 bases, and 16 bases lay between the germline ends. Here the CDR3 DNA reads TGCAGCGCACCGGGCCGACTTGGCTATGGCTACACCTTC. It specifies CSAPGRLGYGYTF.

The chain carries TRBV20-1 and TRBJ2-5; 10 positions agree with TRBD2. V dropped 1 base and J dropped 3; count of bases not matched to a gene: 2. This CDR3 contains 14 residues. The germline V gene has CDR1 DFQATT and CDR2 SNEGSKA (reference sequence). The DNA for the CDR3 is TGCAGTGCTAGAGGTGGACTAGCGGAAGAGACCCAGTACTTC. It yields the protein CSARGGLAEETQYF.

This chain connects TRBV5-5 to TRBJ2-3; no reliable D call. Germline CDR1 SGHKS, CDR2 YYEKEE (reference sequence). This CDR3 contains 14 residues. V was trimmed by 3 bases and J by 9 bases, leaving 17 bases between them. Written as DNA, the CDR3 is TGTGCCAGCAGCTCGTCGACCGATCTTCAGACGCAGTATTTT. Residues: CASSSSTDLQTQYF.

This chain links TRBV18 with TRBJ2-7; D call uncertain. CDR3 length: 12 amino acids. Germline V lookup: CDR1 KGHSH, CDR2 LQKENI. The V end lost 3 bases, the J end lost 5 bases, and 8 bases lay between the germline ends. CDR3 bases: TGTGCCAGCTCACCGCGGTTCCACGAGCAGTACTTC. This gives the protein CASSPRFHEQYF.

There are a few counts of this clonotype. CDR3 nucleotides: TGTGCCAGTAGTCCAGGGGGTTCTGAAAAACTGTTTTTT. Translating gives CASSPGGSEKLFF. The J gene is TRBJ1-4, the V gene TRBV28; 7 positions agree with TRBD1. Germline CDR1 MDHEN, CDR2 SYDVKM. With 9 bases clipped from V and 7 bases from J, the junction kept 8 bases outside the gene matches. The CDR3 sequence is 13 residues long.

The CDR3 DNA sequence: TGTGCCAGCAAATCAAGCCGGACCAGGAACACTGAAGCTTTCTTT. Encoded protein: CASKSSRTRNTEAFF. The V call is TRBV12-3 or TRBV12-4, the J call TRBJ1-1; D gene ambiguous. The ends were cut back, 7 bases at V and 1 base at J, with 16 bases in the middle. This CDR3 contains 15 residues.

This rearrangement joins TRBV6-5 to TRBJ2-1; 7 bases are a match to TRBD2. This CDR3 has 14 residues. V trimming: 7 bases; J trimming: 0 bases; junction bases outside the gene matches: 3. The germline gives CDR1 MNHEY, CDR2 SVGAGI. In DNA, the CDR3 is TGTGCCAGCAACGGGGGGAGCTCCTACAATGAGCAGTTCTTC. Its protein product is CASNGGSSYNEQFF.

This chain connects TRBV27 to TRBJ1-2, with 9 positions matching TRBD1. The CDR3 is 14 residues long. Germline V gene lookup returns CDR1 MNHEY and CDR2 SMNVEV (reference sequence). With 5 bases clipped from V and 4 bases from J, the junction kept 5 bases outside the gene matches. In DNA form, the CDR3 reads TGTGCCAGCAGTGTCACAGGGGGCGTCTATGGCTACACCTTC. It codes for CASSVTGGVYGYTF.

This clonotype has a single count. One end of the junction does not line up with germline, which may come from a read error. For the CDR3, the DNA is TGCAGGGCTAAAGACATTCAAGAGACCCAGTACTTC. Translated, it gives CRAKDIQETQYF. The gene calls are TRBV20-1 and TRBJ2-5, with D unclear. Germline V gene data show CDR1 as DFQATT and CDR2 as SNEGSKA (reference sequence). The CDR3 totals 12 residues.

CDR3 protein: CASSELGGHEQYF. The CDR3 bases are TGTGCCAGCAGCGAACTCGGGGGGCACGAGCAGTACTTC. The chain employs TRBV6-5 and TRBJ2-7; possible D gene TRBD2, 7 bases. CDR1 is MNHEY and CDR2 is SVGAGI in the germline V gene. V lost 6 bases to trimming and J lost 5 bases, with 14 bases between them. The CDR3 has 13 residues.

The chain carries TRBV28 and TRBJ2-1; 8 bases match TRBD2. The J call may be in error: the DNA end matches TRBJ2-7 better. CDR1 and CDR2 (germline): MDHEN, SYDVKM. The CDR3 extends over 16 amino acids. The CDR3 loop is CASSLGLAGPYNEQYF. Written as DNA, the CDR3 is TGTGCCAGCAGTTTAGGGCTAGCGGGCCCCTACAATGAGCAGTACTTC.

This clonotype came up a few times. The CDR3 sequence is CASSPRAGTYYEQYF. The CDR3 region has the DNA TGCGCCAGCAGCCCACGAGCGGGAACTTACTACGAGCAGTACTTC. This chain joins TRBV4-1 and TRBJ2-7; TRBD2 matches 7 bases. CDR1 is MGHRA and CDR2 is YSYEKL in the germline V gene. V lost 4 bases, J lost 3 bases, and 9 bases stayed unmatched. CDR3 length: 15 residues.

The rearrangement joins TRBV7-2 to TRBJ2-7; possibly TRBD1 for D (5 bases). V was clipped by 5 bases and J by 5 bases, with 19 bases between them. This CDR3 comprises 15 residues. Germline V gene data show CDR1 as SGHTA and CDR2 as FQGNSA. CDR3 region: CASSHIERPGHEQYF. For the CDR3, the DNA is TGTGCCAGCAGCCATATCGAGCGCCCAGGGCACGAGCAGTACTTC.

This rearrangement joins TRBV29-1 to TRBJ2-7; D remains unclear. Per the germline V gene, CDR1 is SQVTM and CDR2 is ANQGSEA. The CDR3 extends over 12 amino acids. This CDR3 reads CRVRTESYEQYF. The CDR3 DNA reads TGCAGAGTCCGAACAGAATCCTACGAGCAGTACTTC.

The CDR3 spells CASSLTGGANEQYF. CDR3 nucleotides: TGTGCCAGCAGCTTAACCGGGGGAGCGAACGAGCAGTACTTC. The rearrangement uses TRBV7-9 and TRBJ2-7, with TRBD2 as a possible D gene (6 bases). Germline assignment: CDR1 SEHNR and CDR2 FQNEAQ (reference sequence). The ends were cut back, 2 bases at V and 5 bases at J, with 13 bases in the middle. The CDR3 is made up of 14 amino acids.

This clonotype was recorded a few times. The chain is built from TRBV28 and TRBJ2-1; 8 nucleotides agree with TRBD2. After removal of 6 bases from V and 2 bases from J, the junction contained 0 bases not matched to a gene. This CDR3 comprises 13 residues. Germline V gene lookup returns CDR1 MDHEN and CDR2 SYDVKM. Here the CDR3 reads CASRLAAYNEQFF. The CDR3 DNA follows: TGTGCCAGCAGACTAGCGGCCTACAATGAGCAGTTCTTC.

The chain combines TRBV29-1 with TRBJ2-5, with D possibly TRBD2 on 5 matching bases. The germline CDR1 and CDR2 sequences are SQVTM and ANQGSEA. V was clipped by 4 bases and J by 1 base, with 7 bases between them. The CDR3 totals 12 residues. The CDR3 coding sequence is TGCAGCGTTGGAACTAGCCAAGAGACCCAGTACTTC. This encodes CSVGTSQETQYF.

This clonotype was picked up a small number of times. As DNA, the CDR3 is TGTGCCAGCAGCCGGATTGCCGCCGGTGTGAGGGAGACCCAGTACTTC. Translating gives CASSRIAAGVRETQYF. The chain uses TRBV7-2 and TRBJ2-5; the D is unclear. This CDR3 has 16 amino acids. CDR1 SGHTA and CDR2 FQGNSA come from the germline V gene. V gave up 5 bases and J gave up 5 bases, with 21 bases separating them.

This clonotype was found a few times. The chain has TRBV20-1 and TRBJ2-1; weak D call: TRBD2 (6 bases). The CDR3 runs 11 residues. Germline V gene lookup returns CDR1 DFQATT and CDR2 SNEGSKA (reference sequence). The CDR3 is CSAMRRDEQFF. CDR3 nucleotide sequence: TGCAGCGCAATGAGGAGGGATGAGCAGTTCTTC.

The V call is TRBV20-1, the J call TRBJ1-1; D gene unclear. The V and J ends lost 0 bases and 4 bases respectively, with 18 bases between them. Germline V lookup: CDR1 DFQATT, CDR2 SNEGSKA (reference sequence). The CDR3 spans 16 residues. The CDR3 bases are TGCAGTGCTAGAGACCGGGTGGGAGAAATGAGCACTGAAGCTTTCTTT. This sequence encodes CSARDRVGEMSTEAFF.

The chain links TRBV24-1 to TRBJ2-7; 8 bases fit TRBD2. The end of the DNA aligns better with TRBJ2-5, so the J call may be wrong. The CDR3 extends over 14 amino acids. CDR1 KGHDR and CDR2 SFDVKD come from the germline V gene. DNA for the CDR3: TGTGCCACCAGTGATTTTAGCGGGAAGGAGACCCAGTACTTC. Translating it yields CATSDFSGKETQYF.